This is a list of T cell receptor beta chains from one sample in a study of post-analysis software for immune sequencing data. TCRdb re-called the PCR reads through MiXCR, storing one row per CDR3 protein. The sample records some 890,000 distinct CDR3 sequences, about 53% being singletons. Specimen: blood. The source of these receptors is a girl between 10 and 17 years old with multiple sclerosis. Both conserved end residues are part of each CDR3. The order of the fields is clone size, D gene, V gene, J gene, CDR3 DNA, CDR3 protein. The D gene is left open where the match is weak. The size entry is marked missing in some rows and otherwise reads once, few, many or a size class.

>-|-|TRBV6-1|TRBJ2-1
TGTGCCAGCATTCTCTCGTCAGGGAACTACAATGAGCAGTTCTTC
CASILSSGNYNEQFF
>-|-|TRBV5-1|TRBJ2-4
TGCGCCAGCAGCGAGACCACAGGACCCAAAAACATTCAGTACTTC
CASSETTGPKNIQYF
>-|TRBD1|TRBV25-1|TRBJ1-4
TGTGCCAGCAGTGAGAGAAGAGGGACAGGGCAGGAAAAACTGTTTTTT
CASSERRGTGQEKLFF
>few|TRBD1|TRBV9|TRBJ1-1
TGTGCCAGCAGCGGCACAGGGGAGGCTGAAGCTTTCTTT
CASSGTGEAEAFF
>-|-|TRBV4-1|TRBJ1-5
TGCGCCAGCAGCCAAGACGGTAGAAGCAATCAGCCCCAGCATTTT
CASSQDGRSNQPQHF
>once|-|TRBV7-8|TRBJ2-2
TGTGCCAGCAGCTGGGCGGGCAGAAACACCGGGGAGCTGTTTTTT
CASSWAGRNTGELFF
>-|TRBD2|TRBV20-1|TRBJ2-3
TGCAGTGCTCGACTAGCGGGCTTGGCTACGCAGTATTTT
CSARLAGLATQYF
>-|TRBD2|TRBV12-3/TRBV12-4|TRBJ2-1
TGTGCCAGCAGTTTAGGGGGGACTAGCGGAGAGCAGTTCTTC
CASSLGGTSGEQFF
>-|-|TRBV7-9|TRBJ1-1
TGTGCCAGCAGCTTAAACCTCCGGGGGACCGGGCTGGGCTCTGAAGCTTTCTTT
CASSLNLRGTGLGSEAFF
>few|TRBD1|TRBV3-1|TRBJ2-4
TGTGCCAGCAGCCTTGGAAGTGGGACAGGGCCCAAAAACATTCAGTACTTC
CASSLGSGTGPKNIQYF
>few|TRBD2|TRBV6-1|TRBJ2-3
TGTGCCAGCAGTGGTCTAGCGGCGGATACGCAGTATTTT
CASSGLAADTQYF
>-|TRBD2|TRBV6-6|TRBJ2-7
TGTGCCAGCAGTTCACTAGCGGGGGGTCGGACGTCCGACGAGCAGTACTTC
CASSSLAGGRTSDEQYF
>-|-|TRBV5-6|TRBJ1-2
TGTGCCAGCAGCTTGGGGTTTATATCGGGGGCTAGGGCCTATGGCTACACCTTC
CASSLGFISGARAYGYTF
>-|-|TRBV18|TRBJ2-7
TGTGCCAGCTCACCACCGGGGGTCTCCGTATACGAGCAGTACTTC
CASSPPGVSVYEQYF
>-|TRBD2|TRBV29-1|TRBJ2-7
TGCAGCGTTGGACTAGCGGGAGGTTCTTGGGGTGAGCAGTACTTC
CSVGLAGGSWGEQYF
>-|-|TRBV6-5|TRBJ1-6
TGTGCCAGCAGTCCCGTGGGGGGGGCGCGCAATTCACCCCTCCACTTT
CASSPVGGARNSPLHF
>-|TRBD2|TRBV6-5|TRBJ2-1
TGTGCCAGCAGTTATATGGCTAGCGGGAGGCCATACAATGAGCAGTTCTTC
CASSYMASGRPYNEQFF
>-|TRBD1|TRBV5-1|TRBJ2-7
TGCGCCAGTGGGACAGGGGGGGTCCACGAGCAGTACTTC
CASGTGGVHEQYF
>-|-|TRBV20-1|TRBJ1-2
TGCAGTGCTAGGGGCAGTGGGGAAAGACGGGGCTACACCTTC
CSARGSGERRGYTF
>-|-|TRBV2|TRBJ2-1
TGTGCCAGCACAGAGGGCGTGGGGTCAGGGCAGTTCTTC
CASTEGVGSGQFF
>-|-|TRBV10-3|TRBJ2-7
TGTGCCATCAGGCCCCGGGACGGATTTTACGAGCAGTACTTC
CAIRPRDGFYEQYF
>-|TRBD2|TRBV20-1|TRBJ2-1
TGCAGTGCTCGGACTAGCGGGGGCCATGAGCAGTTCTTC
CSARTSGGHEQFF
>-|TRBD2|TRBV7-2|TRBJ2-7
TGTGCCAGCAGCCCCTCAGCGGGGGGGCACTACGAGCAGTACTTC
CASSPSAGGHYEQYF
>-|TRBD2|TRBV6-1|TRBJ2-3
TGTGCCAGCAGTCCAAGGGTACTAGCGGGGGGACTCACAGATACGCAGTATTTT
CASSPRVLAGGLTDTQYF
>-|-|TRBV7-8|TRBJ2-5
TGTACCAGCAGCTACCTTGACGGGACCAGAGAGACCCAGTACTTC
CTSSYLDGTRETQYF
>few|-|TRBV6-2/TRBV6-3|TRBJ2-6
TGTGCCAGCAGTTACTCGTGGGGTACTGGGGCCAACGTCCTGACTTTC
CASSYSWGTGANVLTF
>-|-|TRBV9|TRBJ2-3
TGTGCCAGCAGCGTAGGAATAGATACGCAGTATTTT
CASSVGIDTQYF
>-|-|TRBV5-5|TRBJ2-5
TGTGCCAGCAACACGGCCTACGGACCGCGGATGAAAGAGACCCAGTACTTC
CASNTAYGPRMKETQYF
>few|TRBD2|TRBV12-3/TRBV12-4|TRBJ2-5
TGTGCCAGCAGTTTATTCGCGGGAGGGGAGACCCAGTACTTC
CASSLFAGGETQYF
>few|-|TRBV12-3/TRBV12-4|TRBJ2-5
TGTGCCAGCAGTAGTTCTAGTGGAGAGACCCAGTACTTC
CASSSSSGETQYF